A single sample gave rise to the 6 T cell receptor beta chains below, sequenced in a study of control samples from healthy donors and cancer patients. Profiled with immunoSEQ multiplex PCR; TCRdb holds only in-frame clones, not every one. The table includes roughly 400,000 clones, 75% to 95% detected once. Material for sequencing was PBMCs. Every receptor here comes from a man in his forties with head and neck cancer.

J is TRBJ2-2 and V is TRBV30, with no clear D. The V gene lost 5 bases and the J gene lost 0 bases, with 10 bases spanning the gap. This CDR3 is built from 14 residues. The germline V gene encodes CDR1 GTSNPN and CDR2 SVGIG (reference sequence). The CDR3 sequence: CAWATASNTGELFF. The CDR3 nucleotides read TGTGCCTGGGCCACGGCATCGAACACCGGGGAGCTGTTTTTT.

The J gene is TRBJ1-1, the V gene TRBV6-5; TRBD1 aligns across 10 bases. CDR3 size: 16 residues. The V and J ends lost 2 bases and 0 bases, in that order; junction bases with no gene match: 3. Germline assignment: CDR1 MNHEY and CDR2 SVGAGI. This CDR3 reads CASSYGQGVLNTEAFF. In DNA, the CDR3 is TGTGCCAGCAGTTACGGACAGGGGGTTTTGAACACTGAAGCTTTCTTT.

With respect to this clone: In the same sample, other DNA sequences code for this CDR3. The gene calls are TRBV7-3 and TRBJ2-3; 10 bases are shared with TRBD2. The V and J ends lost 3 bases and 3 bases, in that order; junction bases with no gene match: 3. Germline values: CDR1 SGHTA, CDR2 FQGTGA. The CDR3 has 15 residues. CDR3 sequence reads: CASSFPSGGTDTQYF. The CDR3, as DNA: TGTGCCAGCAGCTTCCCTAGCGGGGGTACAGATACGCAGTATTTT.

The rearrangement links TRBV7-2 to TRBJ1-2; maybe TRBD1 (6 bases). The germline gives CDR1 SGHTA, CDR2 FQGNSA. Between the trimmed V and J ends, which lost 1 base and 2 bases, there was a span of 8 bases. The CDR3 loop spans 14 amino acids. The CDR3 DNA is TGTGCCAGCAGCTTAGAGGGGGTAAACTATGGCTACACCTTC. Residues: CASSLEGVNYGYTF.

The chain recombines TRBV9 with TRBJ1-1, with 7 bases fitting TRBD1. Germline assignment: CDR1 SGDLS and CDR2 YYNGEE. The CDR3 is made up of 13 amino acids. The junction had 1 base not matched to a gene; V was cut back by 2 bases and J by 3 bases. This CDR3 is CASSVDRDTEAFF. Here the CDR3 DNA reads TGTGCCAGCAGCGTCGACAGGGACACTGAAGCTTTCTTT.

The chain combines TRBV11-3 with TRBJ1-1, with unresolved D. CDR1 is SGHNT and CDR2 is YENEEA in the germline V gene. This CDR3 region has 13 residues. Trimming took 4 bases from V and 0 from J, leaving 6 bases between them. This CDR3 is CASSSTVNTEAFF. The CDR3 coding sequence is TGTGCCAGCAGCTCGACGGTGAACACTGAAGCTTTCTTT. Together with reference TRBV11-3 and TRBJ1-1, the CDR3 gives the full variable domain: EAGVVQSPRYKIIEKKQPVAFWCNPISGHNTLYWYLQNLGQGPELLIRYENEEAVDDSQLPKDRFSAERLKGVDSTLKIQPAELGDSAVYLCASSSTVNTEAFFGQGTRLTVV.